The 21 T cell receptor beta chains reported below all come from one sample, sequenced in a study of blood T cells in healthy people across ages. A second PCR, run for roughly 7 to 11 cycles, used a sample-barcoded 5' primer plus a J-beta primer mix. One entry per CDR3 protein results from TCRdb running MiXCR on the 5' RACE reads. Here the sample spans over a million distinct CDR3 sequences, about 43% being singletons. The specimen was blood. The receptors shown here come from a woman between 18 and 29 years old in good health.

The gene calls are TRBV27 and TRBJ2-7; D is perhaps TRBD1 (5 bases). There are 14 residues in the CDR3. Germline V gene data show CDR1 as MNHEY and CDR2 as SMNVEV (reference sequence). V lost 5 bases to trimming and J lost 2 bases, with 13 bases between them. The CDR3 DNA reads as TGTGCCAGCAGTAAAAAAACAGGTACCTACGAGCAGTACTTC. Translation gives CASSKKTGTYEQYF.

The genes are TRBV28 and TRBJ2-3, with 8 nucleotides matching TRBD2. Trimming cost V 3 bases and J 5 bases; bases outside gene matches: 7. The CDR3 covers 15 residues. The V gene's germline CDR1 is MDHEN and CDR2 SYDVKM. DNA of the CDR3: TGTGCCAGCAGTTTTTCCGGGAGGGGTAGAGATACGCAGTATTTT. Its protein product is CASSFSGRGRDTQYF. The full variable domain, rest sourced from reference TRBV28 and TRBJ2-3, is DVKVTQSSRYLVKRTGEKVFLECVQDMDHENMFWYRQDPGLGLRLIYFSYDVKMKEKGDIPEGYSVSREKKERFSLILESASTNQTSMYLCASSFSGRGRDTQYFGPGTRLTVL.

This clonotype was recorded a few times. The rearrangement uses TRBV7-9 and TRBJ2-7, with D perhaps TRBD2 (5 bases). V lost 6 bases and J 9 bases, leaving 12 bases between the germline ends. CDR1 is SEHNR, CDR2 FQNEAQ, per germline (reference sequence). The CDR3 consists of 11 residues. The CDR3 loop is CASSSTAAQYF. In DNA, the CDR3 is TGTGCCAGCAGTTCAACAGCGGCGCAGTACTTC.

This clonotype was seen only a few times. The chain's CDR3 is CASTTGMLGYEQYF. Here the CDR3 DNA reads TGCGCCAGTACTACAGGAATGTTGGGCTACGAGCAGTACTTC. The rearrangement links TRBV4-1 to TRBJ2-7, with D possibly matching TRBD1 (5 bases). The V gene lost 9 bases and the J gene lost 3 bases, with 18 bases spanning the gap. Germline V gene sequence: CDR1 MGHRA, CDR2 YSYEKL. The CDR3 is made up of 14 amino acids.

The genes are TRBV27 and TRBJ2-1; 8 bases align to TRBD2. Germline-derived CDR1 and CDR2 are MNHEY and SMNVEV (reference sequence). The CDR3 sequence is 16 residues long. Trimming at V came to 7 bases and at J to 5 bases, leaving 13 bases not matched to a gene. CDR3 in amino acids: CASKSGGGSWNNEQFF. The CDR3 DNA reads TGTGCCAGCAAAAGCGGGGGCGGGAGCTGGAACAATGAGCAGTTCTTC.

This clonotype was observed a handful of times. The chain carries TRBV7-2 and TRBJ2-7; TRBD1 might be the D (6 bases). The V gene's germline CDR1 is SGHTA and CDR2 FQGNSA. This CDR3 contains 14 residues. The V end was cut by 5 bases, the J end by 2 bases, with 13 bases between. The CDR3 nucleotides are TGTGCCAGCAGCCTCCGGGACAACACCTACGAGCAGTACTTC. It yields the protein CASSLRDNTYEQYF.

This clonotype was seen a handful of times. The chain joins TRBV4-2 to TRBJ2-1; 7 nucleotides align to TRBD2. In germline, CDR1 is LGHNA, CDR2 YNFKEQ. CDR3 size: 18 residues. V gave up 3 bases and J gave up 6 bases; unmatched junction bases: 17. The CDR3 DNA sequence: TGTGCCAGCAGCCATCTACCGGGGGGAGGGCCTCCCCCCAATGAGCAGTTCTTC. Its protein is CASSHLPGGGPPPNEQFF.

In its sample, this clonotype was seen a few times. The chain links TRBV5-1 to TRBJ2-7; 8 bases fit TRBD1. Per germline, CDR1 SGHRS and CDR2 YFSETQ. This CDR3 is 15 amino acids long. Losses at the gene ends were 2 bases for V and 4 bases for J; bases not matched to a gene: 8. The CDR3 DNA follows: TGCGCCAGCAGCTTACCGGGACAGGCAGTATACGAGCAGTACTTC. Translated, it gives CASSLPGQAVYEQYF.

This chain connects TRBV30 to TRBJ2-1; no reliable D call. The J call is in doubt because the DNA end fits TRBJ2-7 better. The CDR3 runs 14 residues. Germline lookup yields CDR1 GTSNPN and CDR2 SVGIG (reference sequence). The CDR3 here is CAWSVRSSYNEQYF. Here the CDR3 DNA reads TGTGCCTGGAGTGTACGGAGCTCCTACAATGAGCAGTACTTC.

This clonotype was detected only a few times. The gene calls are TRBV7-8 and TRBJ2-3; D is possibly TRBD2 (5 bases). This CDR3 region has 16 residues. Between the trimmed V and J ends, which lost 7 bases and 3 bases, there was a span of 20 bases. The V gene's germline CDR1 is SGHVS and CDR2 FQNEAQ. In DNA, the CDR3 is TGTGCCAGCAACCAAGGGAGCCAGCGCGCTACAGATACGCAGTATTTT. Translated: CASNQGSQRATDTQYF.

This clonotype was observed once. Germline and junction disagree at one end, which may indicate a read error. The rearrangement uses TRBV3-1 and TRBJ2-1; D is tentatively TRBD1 or TRBD2 (5 bases each). The length of the CDR3 is 14 residues. Germline V gene lookup returns CDR1 LGHDT and CDR2 YNNKEL (reference sequence). CDR3 coding DNA: TGTGCCAGCAGCCGGGACGGAATGAACAAGGAGCAGTTCTTC. Translating gives CASSRDGMNKEQFF.

This clonotype was counted once. This chain connects TRBV5-1 to TRBJ2-7, with D maybe TRBD2 (6 bases). The CDR3 runs 14 residues. The germline gives CDR1 SGHRS, CDR2 YFSETQ. V was pared by 0 bases and J by 7 bases, with 14 bases between. The CDR3 sequence: CASSLGEALNEQYF. CDR3 in DNA: TGCGCCAGCAGCTTGGGGGAGGCTCTCAATGAGCAGTACTTC.

As regards this clonotype: A single base separates this from a much larger clone, so it may be a read error. The J gene is TRBJ1-6, the V gene TRBV7-2, with D tentatively TRBD1 (5 bases). This CDR3 is built from 13 residues. Looked up from germline, CDR1 is SGHTA and CDR2 is FQGNSA. The CDR3 DNA reads TGTGACAGCAGCTTAGGGGATTATTCACCCCTCCACTTT. Its protein product is CDSSLGDYSPLHF. The entire variable domain, with the rest obtained from reference TRBV7-2 and TRBJ1-6, is as follows: GAGVSQSPSNKVTEKGKDVELRCDPISGHTALYWYRQSLGQGLEFLIYFQGNSAPDKSGLPSDRFSAERTGGSVSTLTIQRTQQEDSAVYLCDSSLGDYSPLHFGNGTRLTVT.

In this sample, this clonotype turned up a few times. The chain joins TRBV30 to TRBJ2-7; 7 bases map to TRBD1. Germline values: CDR1 GTSNPN, CDR2 SVGIG (reference sequence). CDR3 length equals 14 residues. V lost 2 bases and J lost 3; bases outside the gene matches: 7. DNA of the CDR3: TGTGCCTGGAGTTGGTCGGACAGGAGCTACGAGCAGTACTTC. This codes for CAWSWSDRSYEQYF.

This rearrangement joins TRBV7-2 to TRBJ2-5, with 7 bases matching TRBD1. Near its end, the DNA agrees better with TRBJ2-7, so the J call may be wrong. The V gene's germline CDR1 is SGHTA and CDR2 FQGNSA. The CDR3 spans 15 residues. DNA of the CDR3: TGTGCCAGCAGCGCAATAGGACAGGAGAACTACGAGCAGTACTTC. Its protein is CASSAIGQENYEQYF.

The gene calls are TRBV4-1 and TRBJ2-1; 9 positions match TRBD2. From germline, CDR1 is MGHRA and CDR2 YSYEKL. The CDR3 is 17 residues long. Trimming removed 0 bases from V and 7 bases from J; junction bases left unmatched: 10. The CDR3 DNA is TGCGCCAGCAGCCAAGAAACGGCTCGACTAGCGGAGAATGAGCAGTTCTTC. Its protein product is CASSQETARLAENEQFF.

This clonotype was counted only a few times. CDR3 DNA sequence: TGTGCCAGCAGCATAATGGAAAATCGTCGGGATGAGCAGTTCTTC. This translates into CASSIMENRRDEQFF. This chain connects TRBV14 to TRBJ2-1; the D is unclear. The CDR3 sequence is 15 residues long. CDR1 is SGHDN, CDR2 FVKESK, per germline. Trimming took off 5 bases at V and 8 bases at J, with 19 bases between the two ends.

This clonotype was detected a few times. This sequence joins TRBV20-1 and TRBJ2-1, with TRBD2 identical over 7 bases. Germline CDR1 DFQATT, CDR2 SNEGSKA (reference sequence). The CDR3 sequence is 15 residues long. With 6 bases clipped from V and 10 bases from J, the junction kept 18 bases outside the gene matches. The CDR3 DNA reads as TGCAGTGCAACTCTAGTTGAGCGGGGTACCTGGGAGCAGTTCTTC. Protein sequence: CSATLVERGTWEQFF.

To note about this clonotype: Since a much larger clone is just one base distant, this may be a read error. V usage is TRBV27 and J usage is TRBJ2-7; D may be TRBD2 (6 bases). Germline V gene sequence: CDR1 MNHEY, CDR2 SMNVEV (reference sequence). This CDR3 comprises 13 residues. V lost 7 bases to trimming and J lost 3 bases, with 13 bases between them. CDR3 amino acids: CASNQRVLYEQYF. CDR3 DNA sequence: TGTGCCAGCAATCAGCGGGTTCTCTACGAGCAGTACTTC.

The chain couples TRBV30 to TRBJ2-5, with TRBD2 matching 8 bases. Germline-derived CDR1 and CDR2 are GTSNPN and SVGIG (reference sequence). The CDR3 is 13 residues long. J lost 2 bases, V lost 5 bases, and 4 bases had no gene match. CDR3 region: CAWGTSVQETQYF. The CDR3 coding sequence is TGTGCCTGGGGGACTAGTGTTCAAGAGACCCAGTACTTC.

This clonotype was picked up a small number of times. V and J are TRBV7-9 and TRBJ2-7; D assignment may be TRBD1 or TRBD2 (5 bases each). The CDR3 sequence is 15 residues long. V shed 2 bases and J shed 5 bases, with 16 bases lying between them. Germline V gives CDR1 SEHNR, CDR2 FQNEAQ (reference sequence). Here the CDR3 DNA reads TGTGCCAGCAGCTTATATAGTCCGGGGACGGACGAGCAGTACTTC. This translates into CASSLYSPGTDEQYF.